The rows below give T cell receptor beta chains drawn from one sample of a study of PD-1 blockade in classical Hodgkin lymphoma. Some clones are missing from TCRdb's copy, which holds only in-frame ones; the method was immunoSEQ multiplex PCR. The top ten clones hold roughly 9.7% of a sample with 43,000 or so clones, about nine tenths of them seen once. Specimen: peripheral blood mononuclear cells (PBMCs), collected at baseline. The receptors here all came from a human donor with classical Hodgkin lymphoma. CDR3s include the opening cysteine and the closing phenylalanine or tryptophan. Fields, in order: D gene, V gene, J gene, CDR3 protein. D genes are given only for firm matches.

TRBD1	TRBV6-5	TRBJ2-5	CASSYSETGGTQYF
.	TRBV28	TRBJ2-3	CASSLVGSTDTQYF
TRBD2	TRBV10-3	TRBJ2-1	CAISESMAGVSYNEQFF
.	TRBV4-3	TRBJ1-2	CASSQSLSDGYGYTF
.	TRBV6-5	TRBJ1-6	CASSFGANSPLHF
.	TRBV18	TRBJ1-1	CASSAVGAGLNTEAFF
.	TRBV10-2	TRBJ2-5	CASSEGPSAQKTQYF
.	TRBV27	TRBJ1-6	CASSLLGGGSPLHF
TRBD2	TRBV27	TRBJ2-1	CASRILAGGVYNEQFF
.	TRBV4-3	TRBJ2-3	CASSPREGPDTQYF
TRBD1	TRBV27	TRBJ1-2	CASSSSGQGYYGYTF
.	TRBV7-8	TRBJ1-2	CASSSEWSHGYTF
.	TRBV28	TRBJ2-1	CASSTASAGDNEQFF
.	TRBV5-1	TRBJ2-7	CASSGTGNYEQYF
TRBD2	TRBV6-4	TRBJ2-1	CASSRLAGEGNEQFF
.	TRBV7-8	TRBJ2-7	CASSFGNYEQYF
TRBD1	TRBV7-9	TRBJ1-6	CASSPPRQGFNSPLHF
.	TRBV5-1	TRBJ2-7	CASRDPSYEQYF
TRBD1	TRBV5-1	TRBJ1-4	CASSPQVSGGGEKLFF
.	TRBV9	TRBJ2-1	CASSISGAEQFF
.	TRBV10-3	TRBJ1-4	CAISEQVWEKLFF
TRBD1	TRBV7-3	TRBJ2-1	CASSSRQGSGNEQFF
.	TRBV11-2	TRBJ2-7	CASSLRNSYEQYF
.	TRBV28	TRBJ1-5	CASTGRLNQPQHF
TRBD2	TRBV4-1	TRBJ2-7	CASSQAAAGTYEQYF
.	TRBV19	TRBJ1-4	CASSINEKLFF